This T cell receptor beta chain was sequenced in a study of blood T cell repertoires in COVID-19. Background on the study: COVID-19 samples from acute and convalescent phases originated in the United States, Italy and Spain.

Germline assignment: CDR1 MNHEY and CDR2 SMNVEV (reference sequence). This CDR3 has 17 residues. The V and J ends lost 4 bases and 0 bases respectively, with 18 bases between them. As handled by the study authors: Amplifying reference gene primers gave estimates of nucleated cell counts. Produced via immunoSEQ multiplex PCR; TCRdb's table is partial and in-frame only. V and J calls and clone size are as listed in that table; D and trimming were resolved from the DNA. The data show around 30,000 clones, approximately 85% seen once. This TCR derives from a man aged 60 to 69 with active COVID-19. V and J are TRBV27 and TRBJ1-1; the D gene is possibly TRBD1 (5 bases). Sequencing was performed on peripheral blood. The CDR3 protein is CASSSHRRGGMNTEAFF. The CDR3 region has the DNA TGTGCCAGCAGTTCCCACAGGAGGGGCGGGATGAACACTGAAGCTTTCTTT.